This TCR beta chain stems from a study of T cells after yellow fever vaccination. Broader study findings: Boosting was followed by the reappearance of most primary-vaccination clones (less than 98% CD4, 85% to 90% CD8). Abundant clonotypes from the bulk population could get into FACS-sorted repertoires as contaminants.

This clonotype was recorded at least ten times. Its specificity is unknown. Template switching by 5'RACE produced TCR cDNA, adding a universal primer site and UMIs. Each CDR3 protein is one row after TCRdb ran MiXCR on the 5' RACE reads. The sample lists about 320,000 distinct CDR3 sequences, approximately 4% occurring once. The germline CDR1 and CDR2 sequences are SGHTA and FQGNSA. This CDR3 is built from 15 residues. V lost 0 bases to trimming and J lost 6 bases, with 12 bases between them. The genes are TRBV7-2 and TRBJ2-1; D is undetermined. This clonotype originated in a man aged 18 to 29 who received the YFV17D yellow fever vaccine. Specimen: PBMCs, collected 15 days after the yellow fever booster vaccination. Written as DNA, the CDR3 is TGTGCCAGCAGCTTAGCGCGAGGCGGAATCAATGAGCAGTTCTTC. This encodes CASSLARGGINEQFF.